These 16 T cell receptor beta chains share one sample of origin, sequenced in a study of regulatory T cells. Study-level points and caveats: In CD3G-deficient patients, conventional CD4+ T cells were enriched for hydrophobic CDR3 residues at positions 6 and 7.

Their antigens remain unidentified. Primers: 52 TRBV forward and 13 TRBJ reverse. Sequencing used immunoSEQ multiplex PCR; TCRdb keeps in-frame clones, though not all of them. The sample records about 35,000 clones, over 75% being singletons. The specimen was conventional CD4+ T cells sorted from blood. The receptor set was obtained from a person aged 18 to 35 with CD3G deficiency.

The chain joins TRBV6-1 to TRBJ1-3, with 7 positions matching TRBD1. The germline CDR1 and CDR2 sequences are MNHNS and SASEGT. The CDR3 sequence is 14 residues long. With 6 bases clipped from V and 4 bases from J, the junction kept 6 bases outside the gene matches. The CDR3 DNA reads TGTGCCAGCAGCGCTAGGGACAGCGGAAACACCATATATTTT. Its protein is CASSARDSGNTIYF.

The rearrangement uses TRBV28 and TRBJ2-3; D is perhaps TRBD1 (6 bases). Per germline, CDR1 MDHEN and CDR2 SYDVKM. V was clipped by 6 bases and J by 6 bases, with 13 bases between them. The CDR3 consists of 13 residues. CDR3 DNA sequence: TGTGCCAGCAGCATAGGGACATTCGATACGCAGTATTTT. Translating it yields CASSIGTFDTQYF.

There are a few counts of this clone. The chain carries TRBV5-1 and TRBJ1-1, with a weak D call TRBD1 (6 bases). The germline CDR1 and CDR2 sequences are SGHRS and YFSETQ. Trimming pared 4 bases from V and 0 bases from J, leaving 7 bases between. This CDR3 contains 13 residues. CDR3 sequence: CASSEGVNTEAFF. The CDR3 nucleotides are TGCGCCAGCAGCGAGGGGGTGAACACTGAAGCTTTCTTT.

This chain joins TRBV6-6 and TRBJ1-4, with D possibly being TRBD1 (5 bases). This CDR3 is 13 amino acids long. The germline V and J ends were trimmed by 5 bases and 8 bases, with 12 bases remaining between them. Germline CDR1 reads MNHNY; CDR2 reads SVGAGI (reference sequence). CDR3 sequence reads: CASSGAQGEKLFF. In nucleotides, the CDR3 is TGTGCCAGCAGTGGGGCCCAAGGGGAAAAACTGTTTTTT.

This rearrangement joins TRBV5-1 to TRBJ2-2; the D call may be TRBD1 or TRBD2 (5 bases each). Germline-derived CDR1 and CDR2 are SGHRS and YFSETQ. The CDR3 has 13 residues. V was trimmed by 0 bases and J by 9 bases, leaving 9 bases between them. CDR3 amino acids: CASSLGQGRELFF. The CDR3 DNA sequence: TGCGCCAGCAGCTTGGGGCAGGGACGGGAGCTGTTTTTT.

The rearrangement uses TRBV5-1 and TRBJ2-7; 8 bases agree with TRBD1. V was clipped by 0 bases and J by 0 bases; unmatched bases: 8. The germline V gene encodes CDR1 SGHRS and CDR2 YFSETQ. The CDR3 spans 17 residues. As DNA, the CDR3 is TGCGCCAGCAGCTTGGTGGCCGGACAGGGTGACTCCTACGAGCAGTACTTC. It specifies CASSLVAGQGDSYEQYF.

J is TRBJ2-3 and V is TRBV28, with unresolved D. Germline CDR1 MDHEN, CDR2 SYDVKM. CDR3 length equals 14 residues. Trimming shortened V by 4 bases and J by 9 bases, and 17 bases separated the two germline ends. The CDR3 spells CASSSPIAGRTQYF. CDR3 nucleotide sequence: TGTGCCAGCAGTTCTCCCATAGCCGGAAGGACGCAGTATTTT.

The CDR3 nucleotides are TGTGCCAGCGGGTCCTTAGCGGGAGGAACCGGGGAGCTGTTTTTT. Translation: CASGSLAGGTGELFF. The chain is built from TRBV28 and TRBJ2-2, with 10 bases fitting TRBD2. The germline V gene encodes CDR1 MDHEN and CDR2 SYDVKM. The CDR3 has 15 amino acids. V dropped 8 bases and J dropped 5; count of bases not matched to a gene: 8.

The CDR3 nucleotides read TGTGCCAGCAGGCAGGCAGGGAATGGGCAGCCCCAGCATTTT. Its protein product is CASRQAGNGQPQHF. V is TRBV28 and J is TRBJ1-5, with D maybe TRBD1 (5 bases). Per germline, CDR1 MDHEN and CDR2 SYDVKM. V lost 6 bases to trimming and J lost 7 bases, with 16 bases between them. This CDR3 has 14 residues.

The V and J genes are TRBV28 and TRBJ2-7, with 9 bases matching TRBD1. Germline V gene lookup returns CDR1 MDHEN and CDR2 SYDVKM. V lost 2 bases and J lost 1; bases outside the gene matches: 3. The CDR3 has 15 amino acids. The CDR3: CASSLPGQGSYEQYF. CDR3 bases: TGTGCCAGCAGTTTACCCGGACAGGGGTCCTACGAGCAGTACTTC. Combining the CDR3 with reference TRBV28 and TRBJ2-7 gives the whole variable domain DVKVTQSSRYLVKRTGEKVFLECVQDMDHENMFWYRQDPGLGLRLIYFSYDVKMKEKGDIPEGYSVSREKKERFSLILESASTNQTSMYLCASSLPGQGSYEQYFGPGTRLTVT.

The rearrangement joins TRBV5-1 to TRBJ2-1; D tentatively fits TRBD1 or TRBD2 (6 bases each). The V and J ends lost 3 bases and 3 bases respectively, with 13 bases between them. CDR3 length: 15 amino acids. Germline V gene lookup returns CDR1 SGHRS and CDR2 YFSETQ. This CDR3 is CASSSAGQYYNEQFF. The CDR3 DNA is TGCGCCAGCAGCTCGGCGGGACAATACTACAATGAGCAGTTCTTC.

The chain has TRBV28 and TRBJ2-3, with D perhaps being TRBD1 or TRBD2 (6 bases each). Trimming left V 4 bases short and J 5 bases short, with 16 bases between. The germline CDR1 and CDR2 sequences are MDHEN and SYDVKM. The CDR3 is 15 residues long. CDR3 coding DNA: TGTGCCAGCAGTTCCCCTTGGGGGGCACAAGATACGCAGTATTTT. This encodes CASSSPWGAQDTQYF.

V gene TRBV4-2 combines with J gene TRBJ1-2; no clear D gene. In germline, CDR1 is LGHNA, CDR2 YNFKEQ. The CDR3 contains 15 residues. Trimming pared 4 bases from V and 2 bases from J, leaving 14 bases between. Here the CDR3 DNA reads TGTGCCAGCAGCCGGGGAGACGGAGGCAACTATGGCTACACCTTC. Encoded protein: CASSRGDGGNYGYTF.

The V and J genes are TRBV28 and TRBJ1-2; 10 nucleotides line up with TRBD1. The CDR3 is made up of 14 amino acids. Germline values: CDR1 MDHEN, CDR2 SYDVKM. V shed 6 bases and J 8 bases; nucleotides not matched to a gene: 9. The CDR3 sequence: CASRIDRGRGGYTF. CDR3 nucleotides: TGTGCCAGCAGAATCGACAGGGGGCGCGGGGGCTACACCTTC.

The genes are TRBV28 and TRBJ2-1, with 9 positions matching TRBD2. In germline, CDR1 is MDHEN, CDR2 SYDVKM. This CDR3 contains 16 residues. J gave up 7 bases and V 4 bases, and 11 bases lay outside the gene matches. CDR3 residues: CASSSLGLAGFNEQFF. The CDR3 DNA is TGTGCCAGCAGTTCCCTCGGGCTAGCGGGATTTAATGAGCAGTTCTTC.

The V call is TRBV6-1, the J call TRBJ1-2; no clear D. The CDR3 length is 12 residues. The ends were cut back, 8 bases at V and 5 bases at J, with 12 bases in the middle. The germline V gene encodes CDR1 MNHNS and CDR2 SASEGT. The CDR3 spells CASARTLYGYTF. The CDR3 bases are TGTGCCAGCGCCCGAACCTTATATGGCTACACCTTC.